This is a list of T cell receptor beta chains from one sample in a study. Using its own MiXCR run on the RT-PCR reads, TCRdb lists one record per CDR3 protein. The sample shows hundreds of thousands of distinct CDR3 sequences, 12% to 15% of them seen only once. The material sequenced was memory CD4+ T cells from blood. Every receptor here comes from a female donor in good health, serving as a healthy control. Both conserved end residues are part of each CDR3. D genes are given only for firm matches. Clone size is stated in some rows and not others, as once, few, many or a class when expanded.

cdr3_aa: CASSYRGEASGGPSTDTQYF
cdr3_nt: TGTGCCAGCAGTTACCGGGGGGAGGCTAGCGGGGGGCCGAGCACAGATACGCAGTATTTT
v_call: TRBV6-5
clone_size: -
cdr3_length: 20
j_call: TRBJ2-3
d_call: TRBD2

cdr3_aa: CASSAGSPRNSPLHF
cdr3_nt: TGTGCCAGCAGTGCAGGGTCGCCGCGTAATTCACCCCTCCACTTT
v_call: TRBV6-5
clone_size: -
cdr3_length: 15
j_call: TRBJ1-6
d_call: -

cdr3_aa: CAISEGVVQHF
cdr3_nt: TGTGCCATCAGTGAAGGCGTTGTCCAGCATTTT
v_call: TRBV10-3
clone_size: few
cdr3_length: 11
j_call: TRBJ1-5
d_call: -

cdr3_aa: CASSYVPGTYQPQHF
cdr3_nt: TGTGCCAGCAGTTACGTGCCCGGGACGTATCAGCCCCAGCATTTT
v_call: TRBV28
clone_size: -
cdr3_length: 15
j_call: TRBJ1-5
d_call: -

cdr3_aa: CASSLGQGGIETQYF
cdr3_nt: TGTGCCAGCAGCTTAGGACAGGGAGGGATAGAGACCCAGTACTTC
v_call: TRBV5-4
clone_size: -
cdr3_length: 15
j_call: TRBJ2-5
d_call: -

cdr3_aa: CASSPLGGRSQPQHF
cdr3_nt: TGTGCCAGCAGCCCCTTGGGGGGGCGTAGTCAGCCCCAGCATTTT
v_call: TRBV7-9
clone_size: -
cdr3_length: 15
j_call: TRBJ1-5
d_call: -

cdr3_aa: CASRGTALSYEQYF
cdr3_nt: TGTGCCAGCAGGGGGACAGCCTTATCCTACGAGCAGTACTTC
v_call: TRBV12-3/TRBV12-4
clone_size: many
cdr3_length: 14
j_call: TRBJ2-7
d_call: TRBD1

cdr3_aa: CSAQPSGSYNEQFF
cdr3_nt: TGCAGTGCTCAACCTAGCGGGAGCTACAATGAGCAGTTCTTC
v_call: TRBV20-1
clone_size: many
cdr3_length: 14
j_call: TRBJ2-1
d_call: TRBD2

cdr3_aa: CASSPPLQGSYNEQFF
cdr3_nt: TGTGCCAGCTCACCACCTCTACAGGGCTCCTACAATGAGCAGTTCTTC
v_call: TRBV18
clone_size: few
cdr3_length: 16
j_call: TRBJ2-1
d_call: -

cdr3_aa: CSARVLGLENEQFF
cdr3_nt: TGCAGTGCTAGAGTGTTGGGACTAGAAAATGAGCAGTTCTTC
v_call: TRBV20-1
clone_size: many
cdr3_length: 14
j_call: TRBJ2-1
d_call: TRBD2

cdr3_aa: CAITGTGKAYGYTF
cdr3_nt: TGTGCCATAACAGGGACAGGGAAAGCCTATGGCTACACCTTC
v_call: TRBV6-1
clone_size: -
cdr3_length: 14
j_call: TRBJ1-2
d_call: TRBD1

cdr3_aa: CSAGGLAALQETQYF
cdr3_nt: TGCAGTGCTGGTGGACTAGCGGCCCTACAAGAGACCCAGTACTTC
v_call: TRBV20-1
clone_size: many
cdr3_length: 15
j_call: TRBJ2-5
d_call: TRBD2

cdr3_aa: CASSPPLGPLKNIQYF
cdr3_nt: TGTGCCAGCTCACCACCGCTGGGACCCCTCAAAAACATTCAGTACTTC
v_call: TRBV18
clone_size: -
cdr3_length: 16
j_call: TRBJ2-4
d_call: -

cdr3_aa: CASSLPQGHGSYEQYF
cdr3_nt: TGTGCCAGCAGTTTACCCCAGGGGCACGGCTCCTACGAGCAGTACTTC
v_call: TRBV12-3/TRBV12-4
clone_size: many
cdr3_length: 16
j_call: TRBJ2-7
d_call: -

cdr3_aa: CASRSGLAYQETQYF
cdr3_nt: TGTGCCAGCAGGTCGGGACTAGCGTACCAAGAGACCCAGTACTTC
v_call: TRBV12-3/TRBV12-4
clone_size: few
cdr3_length: 15
j_call: TRBJ2-5
d_call: TRBD2

cdr3_aa: CASSAGLRKGVYTEAFF
cdr3_nt: TGTGCCAGCAGCGCGGGACTCAGGAAGGGGGTCTACACTGAAGCTTTCTTT
v_call: TRBV5-6
clone_size: -
cdr3_length: 17
j_call: TRBJ1-1
d_call: -

cdr3_aa: CASSSHRGPSNEKLFF
cdr3_nt: TGTGCCAGCAGCTCCCACCGGGGCCCTTCTAATGAAAAACTGTTTTTT
v_call: TRBV7-3
clone_size: -
cdr3_length: 16
j_call: TRBJ1-4
d_call: -

cdr3_aa: CATGGGNNEQFF
cdr3_nt: TGTGCCACAGGGGGAGGGAACAATGAGCAGTTCTTC
v_call: TRBV24-1
clone_size: -
cdr3_length: 12
j_call: TRBJ2-1
d_call: -

cdr3_aa: CATSRPLGRPVYF
cdr3_nt: TGTGCCACCAGCAGGCCCCTGGGCAGGCCGGTCTACTTC
v_call: TRBV15
clone_size: -
cdr3_length: 13
j_call: TRBJ2-7
d_call: -

cdr3_aa: CASRRQGSNTIYF
cdr3_nt: TGTGCCAGCAGGCGACAGGGGTCGAACACCATATATTTT
v_call: TRBV6-5
clone_size: few
cdr3_length: 13
j_call: TRBJ1-3
d_call: TRBD1

cdr3_aa: CASSLAGREGYGYTF
cdr3_nt: TGTGCCAGCAGCTTGGCGGGCAGGGAGGGCTATGGCTACACCTTC
v_call: TRBV5-4
clone_size: -
cdr3_length: 15
j_call: TRBJ1-2
d_call: -

cdr3_aa: CASRNPPGQGNSPLHF
cdr3_nt: TGTGCCAGCAGAAACCCACCGGGACAGGGTAATTCACCCCTCCACTTT
v_call: TRBV6-2/TRBV6-3
clone_size: few
cdr3_length: 16
j_call: TRBJ1-6
d_call: TRBD1

cdr3_aa: CASSLAGGPGTQYF
cdr3_nt: TGTGCCAGCAGTTTAGCGGGGGGTCCTGGTACGCAGTATTTT
v_call: TRBV12-3/TRBV12-4
clone_size: many
cdr3_length: 14
j_call: TRBJ2-3
d_call: -

cdr3_aa: CSVERSSGTEAFF
cdr3_nt: TGCAGCGTTGAACGTAGCTCGGGCACTGAAGCTTTCTTT
v_call: TRBV29-1
clone_size: many
cdr3_length: 13
j_call: TRBJ1-1
d_call: -

cdr3_aa: CASSQQFSRNTEAFF
cdr3_nt: TGCGCCAGCAGCCAACAGTTCTCCCGGAACACTGAAGCTTTCTTT
v_call: TRBV4-3
clone_size: many
cdr3_length: 15
j_call: TRBJ1-1
d_call: -

cdr3_aa: CSAMPGGRYEQYF
cdr3_nt: TGCAGTGCGATGCCCGGAGGTAGATACGAGCAGTACTTC
v_call: TRBV20-1
clone_size: -
cdr3_length: 13
j_call: TRBJ2-7
d_call: -

cdr3_aa: CASSFGGWSYNEQFF
cdr3_nt: TGTGCCAGCAGCTTCGGGGGTTGGTCCTACAATGAGCAGTTCTTC
v_call: TRBV7-9
clone_size: -
cdr3_length: 15
j_call: TRBJ2-1
d_call: -

cdr3_aa: CASRSPDTQYF
cdr3_nt: TGTGCCAGCAGAAGCCCAGATACGCAGTATTTT
v_call: TRBV6-5
clone_size: many
cdr3_length: 11
j_call: TRBJ2-3
d_call: -

cdr3_aa: CSANRLAPYSDTQYF
cdr3_nt: TGCAGTGCCAACCGACTAGCCCCATACTCAGATACGCAGTATTTT
v_call: TRBV20-1
clone_size: few
cdr3_length: 15
j_call: TRBJ2-3
d_call: TRBD2

cdr3_aa: CATSDPTKTDTQYF
cdr3_nt: TGTGCCACCAGTGACCCTACTAAAACAGATACGCAGTATTTT
v_call: TRBV24-1
clone_size: -
cdr3_length: 14
j_call: TRBJ2-3
d_call: -

cdr3_aa: CSASREIYGYTF
cdr3_nt: TGCAGTGCAAGTCGGGAGATCTATGGCTACACCTTC
v_call: TRBV20-1
clone_size: -
cdr3_length: 12
j_call: TRBJ1-2
d_call: -

cdr3_aa: CASSYRGTGGGNTIYF
cdr3_nt: TGTGCCAGCAGTTATCGAGGGACCGGAGGCGGAAACACCATATATTTT
v_call: TRBV6-2/TRBV6-3
clone_size: -
cdr3_length: 16
j_call: TRBJ1-3
d_call: -

cdr3_aa: CASSLVTPGADTQYF
cdr3_nt: TGCGCCAGCAGCTTGGTAACTCCGGGCGCAGATACGCAGTATTTT
v_call: TRBV5-1
clone_size: few
cdr3_length: 15
j_call: TRBJ2-3
d_call: -

cdr3_aa: CASSFQGRAYEQYF
cdr3_nt: TGTGCCAGCAGTTTTCAGGGTAGGGCCTACGAGCAGTACTTC
v_call: TRBV28
clone_size: many
cdr3_length: 14
j_call: TRBJ2-7
d_call: -

cdr3_aa: CSAGTSGAYEQYF
cdr3_nt: TGCAGTGCAGGGACTAGCGGAGCCTACGAGCAGTACTTC
v_call: TRBV20-1
clone_size: few
cdr3_length: 13
j_call: TRBJ2-7
d_call: TRBD2

cdr3_aa: CASSTVGSARGNEQFF
cdr3_nt: TGTGCCAGCAGCACAGTGGGGTCGGCAAGGGGGAATGAGCAGTTCTTC
v_call: TRBV7-2
clone_size: many
cdr3_length: 16
j_call: TRBJ2-1
d_call: -

cdr3_aa: CSAIRGTNEKLFF
cdr3_nt: TGCAGTGCTATCAGGGGAACTAATGAAAAACTGTTTTTT
v_call: TRBV20-1
clone_size: few
cdr3_length: 13
j_call: TRBJ1-4
d_call: -

cdr3_aa: CATSVFRGQEYTGELFF
cdr3_nt: TGTGCCACCAGTGTGTTTCGGGGACAGGAGTACACCGGGGAGCTGTTTTTT
v_call: TRBV24-1
clone_size: few
cdr3_length: 17
j_call: TRBJ2-2
d_call: TRBD1

cdr3_aa: CASSKRSGGLTYEQYF
cdr3_nt: TGTGCCAGCAGTAAACGCTCAGGGGGGCTCACCTACGAGCAGTACTTC
v_call: TRBV27
clone_size: -
cdr3_length: 16
j_call: TRBJ2-7
d_call: -

cdr3_aa: CASSLSRRVGGGTDTQYF
cdr3_nt: TGTGCCAGCAGTTTATCCCGTCGGGTGGGGGGCGGGACAGATACGCAGTATTTT
v_call: TRBV27
clone_size: -
cdr3_length: 18
j_call: TRBJ2-3
d_call: -

cdr3_aa: CASSLTAVSSYNEQFF
cdr3_nt: TGCGCCAGCAGCTTGACGGCGGTTAGCTCCTACAATGAGCAGTTCTTC
v_call: TRBV5-1
clone_size: many
cdr3_length: 16
j_call: TRBJ2-1
d_call: -

cdr3_aa: CASSLGGGLALTDTQYF
cdr3_nt: TGCGCCAGCAGCTTGGGCGGGGGACTAGCGCTTACAGATACGCAGTATTTT
v_call: TRBV5-1
clone_size: -
cdr3_length: 17
j_call: TRBJ2-3
d_call: TRBD2

cdr3_aa: CASSVGVHIYF
cdr3_nt: TGTGCCAGCAGCGTTGGAGTTCACATATATTTT
v_call: TRBV7-2
clone_size: few
cdr3_length: 11
j_call: TRBJ1-3
d_call: -

cdr3_aa: CASSPTDRNTEAFF
cdr3_nt: TGTGCCAGCTCACCAACTGACAGGAACACTGAAGCTTTCTTT
v_call: TRBV18
clone_size: -
cdr3_length: 14
j_call: TRBJ1-1
d_call: -

cdr3_aa: CASSLQGVVSTDTQYF
cdr3_nt: TGTGCCAGCAGTTTACAGGGGGTGGTGAGCACAGATACGCAGTATTTT
v_call: TRBV11-3
clone_size: -
cdr3_length: 16
j_call: TRBJ2-3
d_call: TRBD1

cdr3_aa: CASSGGLWGQPQHF
cdr3_nt: TGTGCCAGCAGTGGCGGACTTTGGGGACAGCCCCAGCATTTT
v_call: TRBV12-3/TRBV12-4
clone_size: few
cdr3_length: 14
j_call: TRBJ1-5
d_call: -

cdr3_aa: CASSRPGLLTYEQYF
cdr3_nt: TGTGCCAGCAGTCGGCCGGGACTCCTAACCTACGAGCAGTACTTC
v_call: TRBV6-5
clone_size: few
cdr3_length: 15
j_call: TRBJ2-7
d_call: -

cdr3_aa: CATATDSNQPQHF
cdr3_nt: TGTGCCACCGCCACGGATAGCAATCAGCCCCAGCATTTT
v_call: TRBV12-3/TRBV12-4
clone_size: many
cdr3_length: 13
j_call: TRBJ1-5
d_call: -

cdr3_aa: CASSLGQSREEKLFF
cdr3_nt: TGCGCCAGCAGCCTGGGACAGTCCCGGGAGGAAAAACTGTTTTTT
v_call: TRBV5-1
clone_size: -
cdr3_length: 15
j_call: TRBJ1-4
d_call: TRBD1

cdr3_aa: CASRGAVGEKLFF
cdr3_nt: TGCGCCAGCAGAGGGGCGGTGGGTGAAAAACTGTTTTTT
v_call: TRBV5-1
clone_size: few
cdr3_length: 13
j_call: TRBJ1-4
d_call: -

cdr3_aa: CASSLDRNLNTEAFF
cdr3_nt: TGTGCCAGCAGCTTGGACAGGAACCTGAACACTGAAGCTTTCTTT
v_call: TRBV7-2
clone_size: once
cdr3_length: 15
j_call: TRBJ1-1
d_call: TRBD1

cdr3_aa: CASSPLRLAGVNEQFF
cdr3_nt: TGTGCCAGCTCTCCCTTGCGGTTAGCGGGAGTTAATGAGCAGTTCTTC
v_call: TRBV12-3/TRBV12-4
clone_size: few
cdr3_length: 16
j_call: TRBJ2-1
d_call: TRBD2

cdr3_aa: CASSLISPETQYF
cdr3_nt: TGTGCCAGCAGTTTAATATCCCCAGAGACCCAGTACTTC
v_call: TRBV28
clone_size: few
cdr3_length: 13
j_call: TRBJ2-5
d_call: -

cdr3_aa: CASSYLGQDNQPQHF
cdr3_nt: TGTGCCAGCAGTTATTTAGGACAGGACAATCAGCCCCAGCATTTT
v_call: TRBV6-2/TRBV6-3
clone_size: few
cdr3_length: 15
j_call: TRBJ1-5
d_call: TRBD1